Reported below is one T cell receptor (beta chain). The data are from a study of blood T cell repertoires in COVID-19. Looked up from germline, CDR1 is SGDLS and CDR2 is YYNGEE. After removal of 2 bases from V and 5 bases from J, the junction contained 6 bases not matched to a gene. The CDR3 spans 16 residues. Measured with immunoSEQ multiplex PCR; TCRdb has only the in-frame clones, and not every one. Of about 250,000 clones listed, around 89% are singletons. The genes are TRBV9 and TRBJ2-3; 12 nucleotides line up with TRBD2. The TCR comes from a man aged 35-49 years who had recovered from COVID-19. The specimen was PBMCs or T cells enriched from blood (not recorded which). CDR3 protein: CASSVPSGRAGDTQYF. For the CDR3, the DNA is TGTGCCAGCAGCGTCCCTAGCGGGAGGGCCGGAGATACGCAGTATTTT.